Presented here are 12 T cell receptor beta chains from one specimen sequenced in a study of cytomegalovirus exposure and HLA in healthy donors. The PCR made use of 60 Vbeta and 13 Jbeta primers. Clones were sequenced by immunoSEQ multiplex PCR, and TCRdb holds only the in-frame ones, with some missing. The sample shows under 200,000 clones, roughly 85% of them seen only once. Sequenced material: PBMCs. These receptors were collected from a woman aged 40 to 50 in good health and CMV-seronegative.

V is TRBV6-5 and J is TRBJ2-3; weak D call: TRBD1 (5 bases). There are 14 residues in the CDR3. CDR1 and CDR2 from the germline V gene are MNHEY and SVGAGI. Trimming removed 10 bases from V and 8 bases from J, with 22 bases in between. DNA for the CDR3: TGTGCCACCCGGCTTGGGGCCCCGTCGGGTACGCAGTATTTT. Amino acids: CATRLGAPSGTQYF.

This clone was recorded a few times. The chain joins TRBV4-3 to TRBJ2-7; TRBD1 is a possible D gene (7 bases). This CDR3 has 15 residues. V gave up 1 base and J gave up 1 base, with 11 bases separating them. The V gene's germline CDR1 is LGHNA and CDR2 YSLEER. The CDR3 here is CASSQAGGSSYEQYF. The CDR3 bases are TGCGCCAGCAGCCAAGCAGGGGGGAGTTCCTACGAGCAGTACTTC.

This chain joins TRBV9 and TRBJ1-6; the D gene is possibly TRBD1 (6 bases). Trimming removed 0 bases from V and 5 bases from J, with 9 bases in between. There are 15 residues in the CDR3. Germline CDR1 is SGDLS and CDR2 is YYNGEE. The CDR3 coding sequence is TGTGCCAGCAGCGTAGCGCAGGGGAATAATTCACCCCTCCACTTT. It is translated as CASSVAQGNNSPLHF.

The gene calls are TRBV6-6 and TRBJ1-5; 7 positions agree with TRBD1. V was pared by 0 bases and J by 4 bases, with 6 bases of the junction left unmatched. CDR1 is MNHNY, CDR2 SVGAGI, per germline (reference sequence). CDR3 length: 16 amino acids. The CDR3 DNA is TGTGCCAGCAGTTACTCGACCCAGGGGGGAAATCAGCCCCAGCATTTT. This gives the protein CASSYSTQGGNQPQHF.

This chain links TRBV6-5 with TRBJ2-7; TRBD1 matches at 9 bases. The junction had 5 bases not matched to a gene; V was cut back by 6 bases and J by 2 bases. The CDR3 runs 14 residues. Germline CDR1 MNHEY, CDR2 SVGAGI. CDR3 sequence reads: CASREGTGTYEQYF. The CDR3 nucleotides are TGTGCCAGCAGAGAAGGGACAGGGACCTACGAGCAGTACTTC.

The J gene is TRBJ1-2, the V gene TRBV28, with TRBD1 matching 8 bases. The J segment lost 6 bases and the V segment lost 6 bases, leaving 18 bases of the junction unmatched. Germline lookup yields CDR1 MDHEN and CDR2 SYDVKM. This CDR3 is built from 17 residues. The CDR3 DNA sequence: TGTGCCAGCAGCCCTTCTCGGACAGGGATAAAACGGGATGGCTACACCTTC. This gives the protein CASSPSRTGIKRDGYTF.

The chain joins TRBV28 to TRBJ2-1; no firm D call. Between the trimmed V and J ends, which lost 6 bases and 0 bases, there was a span of 15 bases. CDR1 and CDR2 from the germline V gene are MDHEN and SYDVKM. CDR3 length: 16 residues. The CDR3 region is CASSPEARSSYNEQFF. In DNA, the CDR3 is TGTGCCAGCAGCCCCGAGGCCCGGAGCTCCTACAATGAGCAGTTCTTC.

The J gene is TRBJ1-5, the V gene TRBV6-1; maybe TRBD1 (6 bases). This CDR3 is built from 15 residues. Germline V gene sequence: CDR1 MNHNS, CDR2 SASEGT. Between the trimmed V and J ends, which lost 8 bases and 8 bases, there was a span of 22 bases. The CDR3 reads CASYGEGVRGEPQHF. As DNA, the CDR3 is TGTGCCAGCTATGGGGAGGGGGTCAGGGGAGAGCCCCAGCATTTT.

The rearrangement uses TRBV23-1 and TRBJ2-7, with a tentative D call TRBD2 (6 bases). Being an ORF, TRBV23-1 has a function that is uncertain. The CDR3 totals 15 residues. Trimming removed 4 bases at V and 4 bases at J, with 17 bases between. The CDR3 region is CASSPGGQGQYEQYF. CDR3 sequence (DNA): TGCGCCAGCAGTCCTGGAGGGCAGGGTCAGTACGAGCAGTACTTC.

The rearrangement links TRBV4-3 to TRBJ1-2; D unresolved. The germline V and J ends were trimmed by 1 base and 0 bases, with 21 bases remaining between them. The CDR3 is 19 amino acids. Germline V gives CDR1 LGHNA, CDR2 YSLEER. The CDR3 DNA reads TGCGCCAGCAGCCAAGCGGTAGAAGCTGGGCACTCACCTAACTATGGCTACACCTTC. Protein sequence: CASSQAVEAGHSPNYGYTF.

This clone was seen at least ten times. Written as DNA, the CDR3 is TGTGCCAGCAGGCACATATGGAACACTGAAGCTTTCTTT. Its protein product is CASRHIWNTEAFF. The chain uses TRBV6-1 and TRBJ1-1; D remains unclear. V lost 6 bases and J lost 1, with 9 bases in between. Per the germline V gene, CDR1 is MNHNS and CDR2 is SASEGT. This CDR3 contains 13 residues.

This clone showed up just once. The V gene is TRBV5-1, the J gene TRBJ1-1; 7 bases are shared with TRBD1. The V gene's germline CDR1 is SGHRS and CDR2 YFSETQ. This CDR3 is 15 amino acids long. With V trimmed by 0 bases and J by 5 bases, 7 bases remained unmatched. The CDR3 reads CASSLDRGGYTEAFF. The CDR3 DNA reads as TGCGCCAGCAGCTTGGACAGGGGCGGGTATACTGAAGCTTTCTTT.